The T cell receptor (beta chain) described here comes from a study of blood T cell repertoires in COVID-19. As for the study in general: Sites across the United States, Italy and Spain contributed samples from acute and convalescent COVID-19. The cDNA or gDNA used as material had been derived from T cells, B-cell-depleted T cells, or PBMCs.

The V end was cut by 8 bases, the J end by 4 bases, with 14 bases between. The CDR3 sequence is 13 residues long. The germline gives CDR1 LGHNT, CDR2 FRNRAP. How the authors handled the data: Reference gene primers were amplified, and this amplification served to estimate nucleated cell counts. Sequenced by immunoSEQ multiplex PCR; TCRdb stores in-frame clones only, minus some. V and J calls and clone size follow that table, whereas D and trimming were derived from the DNA. The sample has about 67,000 clones, 86% seen once. The source of this sequence is a man aged 45 to 65 with active COVID-19. The sequencing sample was made of peripheral blood. The chain uses TRBV12-5 and TRBJ1-1; no clear D gene. The CDR3 reads CASSAERSTEAFF. In DNA, the CDR3 is TGTGCTAGTAGCGCTGAGCGAAGCACTGAAGCTTTCTTT.